This T cell receptor beta chain is from a study of cytomegalovirus exposure and HLA in healthy donors. Study-level results: Rare TCR sequences dominated, though some public TCRs recurred in many donors. Specificity for CMV antigens was confirmed in vitro for a few of the CMV-associated chains.

Trimming cost V 5 bases and J 2 bases, with 6 bases left between them. This CDR3 spans 12 amino acids. CDR1 is KGHSH, CDR2 LQKENI, per germline. This clone was detected a few times. The target antigen is unknown. 60 Vbeta and 13 Jbeta primers were used in PCR. Sequencing used immunoSEQ multiplex PCR; TCRdb keeps in-frame clones, though not all of them. Counted here are about 250,000 clones, 78% occurring once; the ten biggest clones make up less than 0.6%. This TCR was recovered from a boy between 10 and 17 years old in good health and CMV-seronegative. The gene calls are TRBV18 and TRBJ2-5; perhaps TRBD1 as D (5 bases). The sequenced sample was PBMCs. The CDR3 loop is CASSGAQETQYF. CDR3 bases: TGTGCCAGCTCAGGGGCGCAAGAGACCCAGTACTTC.